This T cell receptor beta chain was obtained from a study of T-cell memory formation after mild COVID-19. General study findings and limits: Memory sampled before infection contained some responding clones, suggesting cross-reactive memory joined.

This clonotype appeared a few times. The antigen remains unidentified. The CDR3 is 13 amino acids. Germline V gene lookup returns CDR1 LGHDT and CDR2 YNNKEL (reference sequence). The germline V and J ends were trimmed by 2 bases and 7 bases, with 9 bases remaining between them. One entry per CDR3 protein, called by TCRdb with MiXCR from the 5' RACE reads. This table has hundreds of thousands of distinct CDR3 sequences, about 16% appearing once. V gene TRBV3-1 combines with J gene TRBJ1-5, with a weak D call TRBD1 (5 bases). This clonotype was sampled from a man aged 18-30 years who had mild COVID-19 (a few samples of this study predate the infection). Cell type and time point are not known. The sequenced material came from PBMCs or a T cell subset sorted from them (not recorded which). Here the CDR3 DNA reads TGTGCCAGCAGCCAACGAGGGGACCAGCCCCAGCATTTT. Translation: CASSQRGDQPQHF. The whole variable domain, filled in from reference TRBV3-1 and TRBJ1-5, reads DTAVSQTPKYLVTQMGNDKSIKCEQNLGHDTMYWYKQDSKKFLKIMFSYNNKELIINETVPNRFSPKSPDKAHLNLHINSLELGDSAVYFCASSQRGDQPQHFGDGTRLSIL.